These T cell receptor beta chains were read from a single sample in a study of cytomegalovirus exposure and HLA in healthy donors. Method: immunoSEQ multiplex PCR; TCRdb's copy keeps in-frame clones and lacks some. The table shows 99,000 or so clones, with 9.5% to 13% occurring only once. Sample: PBMCs. These receptors were taken from a man between 40 and 49 years old in good health and CMV-seropositive. Both conserved end residues are part of each CDR3. The order of the fields is D gene, clone size, V gene, J gene, CDR3 DNA, CDR3 protein. A D gene is named only where the DNA matches it firmly. Not all rows give a size; the values are once, few, many and, for expanded clones, a class.

.	.	TRBV2	TRBJ2-4	TGTGCCAGCAGCTTATCTTGGGGGGACATTCAGTACTTC	CASSLSWGDIQYF
.	.	TRBV6-1	TRBJ2-3	TGTGCCAGCAGTACATCTCTTGCAGATACGCAGTATTTT	CASSTSLADTQYF
.	.	TRBV29-1	TRBJ1-4	TGCAGCGTTGTATCCAGGGTTGATGAAAAACTGTTTTTT	CSVVSRVDEKLFF
TRBD2	few	TRBV28	TRBJ2-7	TGTGCCAGCAGTTCTAGCGGCAGCTCCTACGAGCAGTACTTC	CASSSSGSSYEQYF
TRBD2	.	TRBV6-1	TRBJ2-7	TGTGCCAGCGATACCGGGACTATTGAGGTCGAGCAGTACTTC	CASDTGTIEVEQYF
TRBD2	few	TRBV4-2	TRBJ2-2	TGTGCCAGCAGCCAAGCAACTAGCGCAGACGGGGAGCTGTTTTTT	CASSQATSADGELFF
TRBD2	.	TRBV9	TRBJ2-1	TGTGCCAGCAGCGGTCGGACTAGCGGGAAGAGCTCCTACAATGAGCAGTTCTTC	CASSGRTSGKSSYNEQFF
TRBD2	.	TRBV6-6	TRBJ2-1	TGTGCCAGCAGTCTAGCGGGAGGGCTCAATGAGCAGTTCTTC	CASSLAGGLNEQFF
TRBD1	.	TRBV7-2	TRBJ2-3	TGTGCCAGCAGCCTCAGGAGACTACAGGGGGCAGGCACAGATACGCAGTATTTT	CASSLRRLQGAGTDTQYF
.	few	TRBV7-2	TRBJ2-1	TGTGCCAGCAGCCGACAGGACTCCTACAATGAGCAGTTCTTC	CASSRQDSYNEQFF
TRBD2	.	TRBV5-6	TRBJ2-1	TGTGCCTGCAGCTTGGGAGCGGGAGATTACAATGAGCAGTTCTTC	CACSLGAGDYNEQFF